The T cell receptor beta chain described here comes from a study of shared clonotypes between healthy human individuals. About the research overall: CD4 naive and CD4 memory each took three plates per donor, while CD8 naive took two and CD8 memory one. Whole-study results and caveats: A handful of donors held about 5% of naive CD4 clonotypes in common.

CD45RO-negative, CCR7-positively selected cells formed the naive CD8 fraction, excluding terminally differentiated effector memory CD45RA+ cells. All donors were Caucasian adults living in Nashville, Tennessee. Source study methods: In the immunoSEQ data, sequences were junction-only and lacked quality scores, so filtering differed. The method was immunoSEQ multiplex PCR; TCRdb's version includes in-frame clones alone and lacks a portion of them. V and J calls and clone size are given by that table; D and trimming were obtained from the DNA. This table has about 2.1 million clones, just over 90% appearing once. The CDR3 length is 14 residues. Looked up from germline, CDR1 is MNHNS and CDR2 is SASEGT. Germline trimming cut 6 bases from V and 6 bases from J; bases unmatched to any gene: 8. For this clone: The antigen is not known.

Sequenced input: naive CD8+ T cells from PBMCs. The sequence was obtained from a man younger than 30 in good health. Some clones in this sample may be carry-over from other donors' samples. V usage is TRBV6-1 and J usage is TRBJ2-3; 8 nucleotides align to TRBD2. The CDR3 bases are TGTGCCAGCAGGGCACTAGCGGTTCCGGATACGCAGTATTTT. As protein: CASRALAVPDTQYF.